Listed below are T cell receptor beta chains from one sample, sequenced in a study of blood T cell repertoires in COVID-19. Measured with immunoSEQ multiplex PCR; TCRdb has only the in-frame clones, and not every one. Here the sample spans tens of thousands of clones, less than 90% being singletons. Sequenced sample: peripheral blood. The source is a human donor in a cohort sampled during active COVID-19. The CDR3 runs from the conserved cysteine through the conserved F or W. A D gene is named only where the DNA matches it firmly. Some rows mark clone size as missing; the rest say once, few, many or name a class of expanded clone.

TRBJ2-7 | NA | NA | TRBV20-1 | CRIQGGYEQYF | TGCAGGATTCAGGGGGGCTACGAGCAGTACTTC
TRBJ1-1 | NA | few | TRBV15 | CATSKRARANTEAFF | TGTGCCACCAGCAAGAGAGCCAGGGCGAACACTGAAGCTTTCTTT
TRBJ2-1 | TRBD2 | NA | TRBV28 | CASIQLAGETYNEQFF | TGTGCCAGCATCCAACTAGCGGGAGAGACCTACAATGAGCAGTTCTTC
TRBJ1-4 | TRBD1 | NA | TRBV5-1 | CASSSSRDRSNEKLFF | TGCGCCAGCAGCAGCTCCCGGGACAGGAGTAATGAAAAACTGTTTTTT
TRBJ2-1 | NA | NA | TRBV5-1 | CASSLYPEFYNEQFF | TGCGCCAGCAGCTTGTATCCCGAGTTCTACAATGAGCAGTTCTTC
TRBJ2-1 | NA | NA | TRBV18 | CASSPTASDYEQFF | TGTGCCAGCTCACCGACCGCCAGTGACTATGAGCAGTTCTTC
TRBJ2-3 | NA | NA | TRBV21-1 | CASSKLAGEDTQYF | TGTGCCAGCAGCAAATTAGCGGGTGAGGATACGCAGTATTTT
TRBJ2-5 | NA | once | TRBV7-2 | CASSQGTQGTQYF | TGTGCCAGCTCCCAGGGAACGCAGGGCACCCAGTACTTC
TRBJ2-1 | TRBD2 | NA | TRBV5-5 | CASSFLAGIYNEQFF | TGTGCCAGCAGCTTTCTAGCGGGAATCTACAATGAGCAGTTCTTC
TRBJ1-1 | TRBD1 | NA | TRBV4-2 | CASSTTTGGEFF | TGTGCCAGCAGCACAACGACAGGGGGTGAATTCTTT
TRBJ1-6 | TRBD1 | NA | TRBV9 | CASSVWDRGRSPLHF | TGTGCCAGCAGCGTGTGGGACAGGGGACGATCACCCCTCCACTTT
TRBJ1-1 | NA | once | TRBV24-1 | CATSDPGSGAFF | TGTGCCACCAGTGATCCCGGGAGCGGGGCTTTCTTT
TRBJ1-2 | NA | NA | TRBV2 | CASSPTGTIAF | TGTGCCAGCAGTCCTACAGGGACCATCGCCTTC
TRBJ1-1 | TRBD1 | NA | TRBV18 | CASSPQGASEAFF | TGTGCCAGCTCACCACAGGGGGCCTCTGAAGCTTTCTTT
TRBJ2-3 | TRBD2 | once | TRBV2 | CASSLSGGGAADTQYF | TGTGCCAGCAGCCTATCGGGCGGGGGTGCGGCAGATACGCAGTATTTT
TRBJ1-5 | NA | NA | TRBV29-1 | CSVATGIAQPQHF | TGCAGCGTCGCCACAGGGATCGCTCAGCCCCAGCATTTT
TRBJ2-2 | TRBD2 | NA | TRBV11-3 | CASSRLAGNTGELFF | TGTGCCAGCAGTCGACTAGCGGGGAACACCGGGGAGCTGTTTTTT
TRBJ2-7 | NA | NA | TRBV6-5 | CASRSVYEQYF | TGTGCCAGCAGATCCGTTTACGAGCAGTACTTC
TRBJ2-1 | TRBD1 | NA | TRBV7-2 | CASSLGQGEFF | TGTGCCAGCAGCCTGGGACAGGGAGAGTTCTTC
TRBJ2-1 | NA | NA | TRBV19 | CASSIGGPMNEQFF | TGTGCCAGTAGTATAGGGGGGCCCATGAATGAGCAGTTCTTC
TRBJ2-2 | NA | NA | TRBV10-1 | CASSLTATGELFF | TGCGCCAGCAGTTTAACAGCCACCGGGGAGCTGTTTTTT
TRBJ1-5 | TRBD1 | once | TRBV24-1 | CATSDSGTVQPQHF | TGTGCCACCAGTGACTCCGGGACAGTCCAGCCCCAGCATTTT
TRBJ1-2 | NA | NA | TRBV20-1 | CCTGSSYGYTF | TGCTGCACAGGGAGTTCTTATGGCTACACCTTC
TRBJ1-3 | TRBD1 | NA | TRBV7-9 | CASSYARGLFGNTIYF | TGTGCCAGCAGTTACGCGAGGGGGCTCTTTGGAAACACCATATATTTT
TRBJ1-6 | NA | NA | TRBV28 | CASSSPRGDPYNSPLHF | TGTGCCAGCAGTTCTCCCCGGGGAGATCCCTATAATTCACCCCTCCACTTT
TRBJ2-2 | TRBD1 | NA | TRBV30 | CAWGRQGTSTGELFF | TGTGCCTGGGGGAGACAGGGGACGTCCACCGGGGAGCTGTTTTTT
TRBJ2-3 | NA | NA | TRBV28 | CASSDWGLSTDTQYF | TGTGCCAGCAGCGATTGGGGACTGAGCACAGATACGCAGTATTTT
TRBJ1-2 | NA | NA | TRBV11-2 | CASSQDRDYGYTF | TGTGCCAGCAGCCAGGACAGAGACTATGGCTACACCTTC
TRBJ2-1 | TRBD2 | NA | TRBV20-1 | CSASLRGVNPNEQFF | TGCAGTGCTAGTCTACGGGGGGTAAATCCAAATGAGCAGTTCTTC
TRBJ2-5 | TRBD1 | NA | TRBV15 | CATSRGGWTGDQETQYF | TGTGCCACCAGCAGGGGAGGGTGGACAGGGGACCAAGAGACCCAGTACTTC
TRBJ2-7 | NA | NA | TRBV7-8 | CASSPAGSHEQYF | TGTGCCAGCAGCCCAGCAGGGAGCCACGAGCAGTACTTC